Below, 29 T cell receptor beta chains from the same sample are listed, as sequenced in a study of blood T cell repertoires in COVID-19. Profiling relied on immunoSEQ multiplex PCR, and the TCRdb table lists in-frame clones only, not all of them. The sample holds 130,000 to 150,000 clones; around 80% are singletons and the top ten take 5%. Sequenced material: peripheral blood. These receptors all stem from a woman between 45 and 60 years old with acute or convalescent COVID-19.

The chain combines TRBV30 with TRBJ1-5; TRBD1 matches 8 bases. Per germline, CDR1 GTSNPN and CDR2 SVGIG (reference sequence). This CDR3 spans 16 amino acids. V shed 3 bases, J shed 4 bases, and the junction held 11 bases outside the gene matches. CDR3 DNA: TGTGCCTGGAGCGGAGCCGATGACAGGGGTAATCAGCCCCAGCATTTT. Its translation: CAWSGADDRGNQPQHF. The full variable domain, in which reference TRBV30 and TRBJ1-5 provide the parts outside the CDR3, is SQTIHQWPATLVQPVGSPLSLECTVEGTSNPNLYWYRQAAGRGLQLLFYSVGIGQISSEVPQNLSASRPQDRQFILSSKKLLLSDSGFYLCAWSGADDRGNQPQHFGDGTRLSIL.

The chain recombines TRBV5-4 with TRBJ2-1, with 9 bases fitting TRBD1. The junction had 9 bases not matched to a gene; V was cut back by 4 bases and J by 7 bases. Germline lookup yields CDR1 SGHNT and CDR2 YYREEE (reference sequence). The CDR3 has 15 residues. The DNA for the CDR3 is TGTGCCAGCAGCGGCCGGGACAGGGTTTTAAATGAGCAGTTCTTC. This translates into CASSGRDRVLNEQFF.

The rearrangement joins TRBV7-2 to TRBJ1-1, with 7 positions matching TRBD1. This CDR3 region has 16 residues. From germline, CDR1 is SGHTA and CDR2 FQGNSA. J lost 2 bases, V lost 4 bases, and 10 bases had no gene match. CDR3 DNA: TGTGCCAGCAGCTCCCGCCCGGACAGGCTTAACACTGAAGCTTTCTTT. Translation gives CASSSRPDRLNTEAFF.

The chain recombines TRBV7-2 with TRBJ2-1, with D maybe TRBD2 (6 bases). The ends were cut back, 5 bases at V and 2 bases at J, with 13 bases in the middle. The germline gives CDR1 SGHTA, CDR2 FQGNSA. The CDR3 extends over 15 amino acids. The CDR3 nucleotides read TGTGCCAGCAGCCAGGGTGGGGGGACCTACAATGAGCAGTTCTTC. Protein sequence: CASSQGGGTYNEQFF. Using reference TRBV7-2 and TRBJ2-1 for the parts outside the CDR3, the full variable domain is GAGVSQSPSNKVTEKGKDVELRCDPISGHTALYWYRQSLGQGLEFLIYFQGNSAPDKSGLPSDRFSAERTGGSVSTLTIQRTQQEDSAVYLCASSQGGGTYNEQFFGPGTRLTVL.

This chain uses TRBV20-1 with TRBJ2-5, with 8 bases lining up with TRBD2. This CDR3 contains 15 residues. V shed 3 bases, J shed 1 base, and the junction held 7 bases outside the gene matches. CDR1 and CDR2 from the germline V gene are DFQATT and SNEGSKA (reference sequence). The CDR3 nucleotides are TGCAGTGCTAGTCTGGGCGGGGGGTTCCAAGAGACCCAGTACTTC. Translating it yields CSASLGGGFQETQYF.

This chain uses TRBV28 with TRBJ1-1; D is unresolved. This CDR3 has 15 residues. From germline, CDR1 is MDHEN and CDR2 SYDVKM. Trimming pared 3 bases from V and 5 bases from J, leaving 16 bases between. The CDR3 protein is CASSFQRGRGTEAFF. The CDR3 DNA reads TGTGCCAGCAGTTTCCAACGGGGTCGAGGGACTGAAGCTTTCTTT.

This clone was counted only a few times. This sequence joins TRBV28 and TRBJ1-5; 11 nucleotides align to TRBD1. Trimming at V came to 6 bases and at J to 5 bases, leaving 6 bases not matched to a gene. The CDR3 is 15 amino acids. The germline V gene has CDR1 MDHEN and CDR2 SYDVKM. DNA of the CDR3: TGTGCCAGCAGGTGGGACAGGGGGGATTATCAGCCCCAGCATTTT. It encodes CASRWDRGDYQPQHF.

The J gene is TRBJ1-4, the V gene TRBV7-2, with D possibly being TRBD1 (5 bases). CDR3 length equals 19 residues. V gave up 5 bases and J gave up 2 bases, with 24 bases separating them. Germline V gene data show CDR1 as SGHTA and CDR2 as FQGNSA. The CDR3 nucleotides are TGTGCCAGCAGCCCGGAGACAGTAGTGGTCTGGGGCACTAATGAAAAACTGTTTTTT. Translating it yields CASSPETVVVWGTNEKLFF.

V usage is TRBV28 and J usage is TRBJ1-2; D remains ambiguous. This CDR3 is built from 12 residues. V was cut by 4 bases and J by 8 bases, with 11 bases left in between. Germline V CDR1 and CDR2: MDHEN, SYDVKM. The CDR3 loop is CASSSTEEGYTF. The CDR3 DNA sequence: TGTGCCAGCAGTTCGACCGAGGAAGGCTACACCTTC.

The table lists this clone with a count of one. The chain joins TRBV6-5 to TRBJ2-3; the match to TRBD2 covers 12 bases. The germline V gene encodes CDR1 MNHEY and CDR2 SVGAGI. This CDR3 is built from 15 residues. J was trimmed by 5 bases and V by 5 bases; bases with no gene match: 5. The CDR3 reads CASSLRTSGEDTQYF. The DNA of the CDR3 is TGTGCCAGCAGTCTCCGGACTAGCGGGGAAGATACGCAGTATTTT.

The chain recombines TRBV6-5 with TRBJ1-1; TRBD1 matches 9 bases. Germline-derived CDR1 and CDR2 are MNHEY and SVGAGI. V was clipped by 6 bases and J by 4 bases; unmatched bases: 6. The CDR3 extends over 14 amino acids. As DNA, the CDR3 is TGTGCCAGCAGAAGGGACAGGGCATTCACTGAAGCTTTCTTT. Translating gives CASRRDRAFTEAFF.

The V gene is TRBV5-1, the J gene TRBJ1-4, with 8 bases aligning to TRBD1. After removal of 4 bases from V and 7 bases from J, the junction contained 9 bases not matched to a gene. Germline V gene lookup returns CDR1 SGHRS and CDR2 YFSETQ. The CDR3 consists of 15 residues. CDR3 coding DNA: TGCGCCAGCAGCCAAGGACAGGGATCTTCTGAAAAACTGTTTTTT. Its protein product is CASSQGQGSSEKLFF.

In DNA, the CDR3 is TGCGCCAGCAGCCAAGAGCAGTCAGGTTTTGGCGAAAAACTGTTTTTT. Translating it yields CASSQEQSGFGEKLFF. The genes are TRBV4-3 and TRBJ1-4; D is undetermined. V was pared by 0 bases and J by 8 bases, with 16 bases between. CDR1 and CDR2 (germline): LGHNA, YSLEER. The CDR3 is 16 residues long.

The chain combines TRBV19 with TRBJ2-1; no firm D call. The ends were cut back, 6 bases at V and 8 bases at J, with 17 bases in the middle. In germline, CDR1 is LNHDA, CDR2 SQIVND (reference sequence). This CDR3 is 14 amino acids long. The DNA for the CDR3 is TGTGCCAGTAGCCCTTCTGGTCGGGTCCATGAGCAGTTCTTC. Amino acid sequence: CASSPSGRVHEQFF.

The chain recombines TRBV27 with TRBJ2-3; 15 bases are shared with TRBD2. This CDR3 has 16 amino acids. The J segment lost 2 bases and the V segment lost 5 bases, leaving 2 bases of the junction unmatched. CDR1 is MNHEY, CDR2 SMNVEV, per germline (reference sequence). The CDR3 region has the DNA TGTGCCAGCAGTGGGACTAGCGGGGGGCCCACAGATACGCAGTATTTT. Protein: CASSGTSGGPTDTQYF.

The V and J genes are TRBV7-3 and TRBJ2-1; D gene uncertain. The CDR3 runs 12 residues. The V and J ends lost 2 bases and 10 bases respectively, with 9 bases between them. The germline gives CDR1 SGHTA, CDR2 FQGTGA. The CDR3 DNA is TGTGCCAGCAGCTTACCAGGCCGCGAGCAGTTCTTC. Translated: CASSLPGREQFF. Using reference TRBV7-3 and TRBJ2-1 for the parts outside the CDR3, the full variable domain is GAGVSQTPSNKVTEKGKYVELRCDPISGHTALYWYRQSLGQGPEFLIYFQGTGAADDSGLPNDRFFAVRPEGSVSTLKIQRTERGDSAVYLCASSLPGREQFFGPGTRLTVL.

CDR3 loop: CASQRDKGFEKLFF. The CDR3 DNA sequence: TGTGCCAGTCAGAGGGACAAAGGGTTTGAAAAACTGTTTTTT. This chain connects TRBV19 to TRBJ1-4; maybe TRBD1 (6 bases). Trimming removed 8 bases at V and 7 bases at J, with 17 bases between. Germline CDR1 LNHDA, CDR2 SQIVND (reference sequence). The CDR3 is 14 residues long.

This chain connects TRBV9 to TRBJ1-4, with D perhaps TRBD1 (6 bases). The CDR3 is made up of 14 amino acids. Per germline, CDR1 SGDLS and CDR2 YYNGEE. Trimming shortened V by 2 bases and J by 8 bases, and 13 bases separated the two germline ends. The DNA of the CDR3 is TGTGCCAGCAGCGTCGGGACACAGACGGAAAAACTGTTTTTT. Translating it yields CASSVGTQTEKLFF.

The CDR3 DNA reads TGTGCCAGCAAAGAAAGGGAGGCCGGGGAGCTGTTTTTT. Translating it yields CASKEREAGELFF. J is TRBJ2-2 and V is TRBV2; weak D call: TRBD2 (6 bases). Germline-derived CDR1 and CDR2 are SNHLY and FYNNEI. V gave up 7 bases and J gave up 6 bases, with 12 bases separating them. The CDR3 length is 13 residues.

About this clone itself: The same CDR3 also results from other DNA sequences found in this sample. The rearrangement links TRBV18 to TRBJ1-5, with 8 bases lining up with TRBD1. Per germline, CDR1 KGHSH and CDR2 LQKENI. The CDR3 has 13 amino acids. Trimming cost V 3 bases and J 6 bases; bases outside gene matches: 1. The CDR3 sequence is CASSPDRAQPQHF. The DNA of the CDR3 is TGTGCCAGCTCACCGGACAGGGCTCAGCCCCAGCATTTT.

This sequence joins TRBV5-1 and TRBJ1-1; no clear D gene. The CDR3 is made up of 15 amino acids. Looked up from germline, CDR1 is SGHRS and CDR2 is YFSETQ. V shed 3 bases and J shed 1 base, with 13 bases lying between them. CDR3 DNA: TGCGCCAGCAGCTACCCACGCGAGGGGAACACTGAAGCTTTCTTT. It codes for CASSYPREGNTEAFF. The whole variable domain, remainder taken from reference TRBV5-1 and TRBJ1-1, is KAGVTQTPRYLIKTRGQQVTLSCSPISGHRSVSWYQQTPGQGLQFLFEYFSETQRNKGNFPGRFSGRQFSNSRSEMNVSTLELGDSALYLCASSYPREGNTEAFFGQGTRLTVV.

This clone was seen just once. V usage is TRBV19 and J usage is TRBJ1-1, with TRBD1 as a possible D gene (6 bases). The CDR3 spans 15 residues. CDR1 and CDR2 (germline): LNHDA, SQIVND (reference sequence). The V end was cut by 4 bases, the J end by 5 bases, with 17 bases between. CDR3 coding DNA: TGTGCCAGTAGTAAGCGGGACACCGGAGGGACTGAAGCTTTCTTT. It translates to CASSKRDTGGTEAFF.

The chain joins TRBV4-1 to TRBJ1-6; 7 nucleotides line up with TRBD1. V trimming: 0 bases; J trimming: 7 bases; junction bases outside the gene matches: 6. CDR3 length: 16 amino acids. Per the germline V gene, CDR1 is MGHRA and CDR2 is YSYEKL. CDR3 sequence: CASSQEEGAQNSPLHF. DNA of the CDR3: TGCGCCAGCAGCCAAGAAGAGGGGGCGCAAAATTCACCCCTCCACTTT.

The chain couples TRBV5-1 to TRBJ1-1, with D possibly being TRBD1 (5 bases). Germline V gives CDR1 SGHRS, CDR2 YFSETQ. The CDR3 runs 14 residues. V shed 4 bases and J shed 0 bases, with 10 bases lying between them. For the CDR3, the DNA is TGCGCCAGCAGCCCGACAGCCATGAACACTGAAGCTTTCTTT. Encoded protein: CASSPTAMNTEAFF.

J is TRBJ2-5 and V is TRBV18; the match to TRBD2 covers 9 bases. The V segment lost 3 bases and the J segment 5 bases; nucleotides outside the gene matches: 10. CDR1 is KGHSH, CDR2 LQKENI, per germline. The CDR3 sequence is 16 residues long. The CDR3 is CASSPLDAGGMETQYF. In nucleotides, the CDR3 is TGTGCCAGCTCACCCTTGGATGCGGGGGGGATGGAGACCCAGTACTTC.

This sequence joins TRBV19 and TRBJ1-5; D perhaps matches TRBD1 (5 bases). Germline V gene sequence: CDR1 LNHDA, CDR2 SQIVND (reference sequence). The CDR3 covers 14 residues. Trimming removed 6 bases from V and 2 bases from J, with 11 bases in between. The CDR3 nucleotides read TGTGCCAGTAGCCGGCGGGGCGGCAATCAGCCCCAGCATTTT. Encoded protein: CASSRRGGNQPQHF. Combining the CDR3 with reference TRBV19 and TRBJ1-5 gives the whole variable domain DGGITQSPKYLFRKEGQNVTLSCEQNLNHDAMYWYRQDPGQGLRLIYYSQIVNDFQKGDIAEGYSVSREKKESFPLTVTSAQKNPTAFYLCASSRRGGNQPQHFGDGTRLSIL.

This CDR3 reads CASSLSGYGYTF. CDR3 nucleotide sequence: TGTGCCAGCAGCTTATCAGGGTATGGCTACACCTTC. This sequence joins TRBV7-2 and TRBJ1-2; D may be TRBD1 (5 bases). V was pared by 2 bases and J by 5 bases, with 6 bases between. This CDR3 has 12 amino acids. Germline V gene sequence: CDR1 SGHTA, CDR2 FQGNSA.

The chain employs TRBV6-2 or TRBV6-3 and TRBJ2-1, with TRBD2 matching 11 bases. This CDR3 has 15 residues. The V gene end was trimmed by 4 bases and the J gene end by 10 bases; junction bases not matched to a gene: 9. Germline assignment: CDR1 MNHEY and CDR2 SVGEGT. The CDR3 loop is CASSFFSGGAGEQFF. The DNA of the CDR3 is TGTGCCAGCAGTTTTTTTAGCGGGGGGGCCGGGGAGCAGTTCTTC.

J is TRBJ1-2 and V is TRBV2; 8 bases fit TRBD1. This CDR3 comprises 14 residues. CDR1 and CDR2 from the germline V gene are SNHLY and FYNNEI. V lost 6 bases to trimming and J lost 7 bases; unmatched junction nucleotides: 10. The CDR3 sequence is CASSLDRGGGGYTF. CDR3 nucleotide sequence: TGTGCCAGCAGCCTCGACAGGGGAGGAGGTGGCTACACCTTC.